The text below deals with one TCR beta chain. The antigen remains undetermined. These data originate in a study of T cell responses to AZD1222 COVID-19 vaccine. Findings and limits, study-wide: Per reports, nearly half of all spike-specific TCRs target regions that are unmutated in variants. Increases in Spike-specific TCR breadth and depth were seen after two AZD1222 doses. Scientists sampled the repertoires only once the peak T cell response had passed. There were mostly white British donors and more females than males, and clonal diversity was possibly underestimated.

This CDR3 has 15 amino acids. Trimming took off 3 bases at V and 3 bases at J, with 12 bases between the two ends. The germline CDR1 and CDR2 sequences are SEHNR and FQNEAQ (reference sequence). Here immunoSEQ multiplex PCR was the method, and the copy in TCRdb shows in-frame clones only, minus some. The data hold about 140,000 clones, with approximately 90% observed a single time. This chain links TRBV7-9 with TRBJ1-5; D is unresolved. Sequences were derived from peripheral blood, sampled on day 0 of AZD1222 vaccination. This TCR was recovered from an adult in good health. The CDR3 DNA is TGTGCCAGCAGCTTTTTTGCAGGTAACAATCAGCCCCAGCATTTT. Translated, it gives CASSFFAGNNQPQHF. Drawing the rest from reference TRBV7-9 and TRBJ1-5, the complete variable domain is DTGVSQNPRHKITKRGQNVTFRCDPISEHNRLYWYRQTLGQGPEFLTYFQNEAQLEKSRLLSDRFSAERPKGSFSTLEIQRTEQGDSAMYLCASSFFAGNNQPQHFGDGTRLSIL.